This T cell receptor (beta chain) emerged from a study of cytomegalovirus exposure and HLA in healthy donors. Study conclusions and caveats: What a later analysis reportedly showed was that an Asian-associated ancestry cluster had fewer N-insertions than the 666-donor mean. Researchers reported that three CMV-associated chains were confirmed in vitro as CMV antigen-specific. Earlier analysis found most TCR beta V segments productive about 87% or about 30% of the time.

Turning to this clone: What it recognizes is unknown.

PCR amplification relied on 60 Vbeta primers (plus 13 Jbeta primers). Repertoires were generated with immunoSEQ multiplex PCR, while TCRdb's copy carries only in-frame clones and drops some. There are about 110,000 clones in the sample; about 13% occur only once, and more than 15% lies in the top ten. Samples came from healthy bone marrow donors. The CDR3 extends over 13 amino acids. Trimming removed 7 bases at V and 1 base at J, with 14 bases between. The germline gives CDR1 SQVTM, CDR2 ANQGSEA. This chain uses TRBV29-1 with TRBJ2-7; D not certain. This TCR was recovered from a man aged 40-49 years in good health and CMV-seropositive. The sequencing input was PBMCs. Here the CDR3 reads CSARRGLSYEQYF. In DNA, the CDR3 is TGCAGCGCCCGAAGAGGCTTATCCTACGAGCAGTACTTC.